One and the same sample provided the 8 T cell receptor beta chains below, sequenced in a study of post-analysis software for immune sequencing data. Study outcomes and limitations: Controls had lower frequencies than patients of five or six TRBV segments, which included TRBV5-6, TRBV5-1 and TRBV20-1.

No antigen is known for these receptors. Included in the TCR beta cDNA libraries were unique molecular identifiers. One entry per CDR3 protein results from TCRdb running MiXCR on the PCR reads. The sample lists about 810,000 distinct CDR3 sequences, about 50% occurring once. Sequenced: blood. The receptors here all came from a girl under 18 with multiple sclerosis.

A remark on this clonotype: Germline and junction disagree at one end, which may indicate a read error. The V gene is TRBV29-1, the J gene TRBJ2-3; 11 bases line up with TRBD2. The CDR3 has 14 residues. The germline V gene encodes CDR1 SQVTM and CDR2 ANQGSEA. The CDR3 loop is CSIDSGRAGDTQYF. The CDR3 DNA reads as TGCAGCATTGATAGCGGGAGGGCCGGAGATACGCAGTATTTT.

This clonotype was seen once. This chain uses TRBV28 with TRBJ2-5; TRBD1 matches 11 bases. The CDR3 extends over 15 amino acids. V shed 10 bases, J shed 1 base, and the junction held 8 bases outside the gene matches. CDR1 and CDR2 (germline): MDHEN, SYDVKM. The DNA of the CDR3 is TGTGCCACCGCCTTGGGGACAGGGGGCCAAGAGACCCAGTACTTC. This sequence encodes CATALGTGGQETQYF.

This chain links TRBV5-1 with TRBJ2-7; D perhaps matches TRBD1 (6 bases). Trimming removed 0 bases from V and 3 bases from J, with 10 bases in between. The CDR3 contains 14 residues. From germline, CDR1 is SGHRS and CDR2 YFSETQ. The CDR3 reads CASSLADSFYEQYF. In nucleotides, the CDR3 is TGCGCCAGCAGCTTGGCGGACAGTTTCTACGAGCAGTACTTC.

This clonotype was counted between two and nine times. The J gene is TRBJ2-1, the V gene TRBV6-2 or TRBV6-3, with unresolved D. Germline assignment: CDR1 MNHEY and CDR2 SVGEGT. The V gene lost 2 bases and the J gene lost 5 bases, with 4 bases spanning the gap. The CDR3 runs to 12 residues. As DNA, the CDR3 is TGTGCCAGCAGTTACATAAACAATGAGCAGTTCTTC. Translated: CASSYINNEQFF.

This clonotype was seen at least ten times. This chain uses TRBV18 with TRBJ1-2; D perhaps matches TRBD1 (5 bases). Trimming cost V 3 bases and J 0 bases, with 8 bases left between them. The CDR3 has 14 amino acids. Germline values: CDR1 KGHSH, CDR2 LQKENI. CDR3 protein: CASSPDRANYGYTF. The CDR3 nucleotides read TGTGCCAGCTCACCCGACAGAGCTAACTATGGCTACACCTTC.

Comment on this clonotype: A single base separates this from a much larger clone, so it may be a read error. The V gene is TRBV20-1, the J gene TRBJ2-5; weak D call: TRBD1 (5 bases). There are 14 residues in the CDR3. The germline gives CDR1 DFQATT, CDR2 SNEGSKA (reference sequence). The CDR3 here is CGARTGTVAETQYF. CDR3 coding DNA: TGCGGTGCTAGAACAGGAACCGTGGCAGAGACCCAGTACTTC.

The chain employs TRBV24-1 and TRBJ2-3; 8 nucleotides line up with TRBD1. Unmatched junction bases numbered 6, after V lost 5 bases and J lost 6 bases. This CDR3 is built from 14 residues. Germline V CDR1 and CDR2: KGHDR, SFDVKD. This CDR3 reads CATSVTGGTDTQYF. For the CDR3, the DNA is TGTGCCACCAGTGTAACAGGGGGTACGGATACGCAGTATTTT.

The chain combines TRBV4-1 with TRBJ2-5; 12 bases fit TRBD2. Unmatched junction bases numbered 6, after V lost 5 bases and J lost 11 bases. The CDR3 length is 13 residues. The germline CDR1 and CDR2 sequences are MGHRA and YSYEKL. The CDR3 bases are TGCGCCAGCAGCATGGGACTAGCGGGTGAGCAGTACTTC. Amino acid sequence: CASSMGLAGEQYF.